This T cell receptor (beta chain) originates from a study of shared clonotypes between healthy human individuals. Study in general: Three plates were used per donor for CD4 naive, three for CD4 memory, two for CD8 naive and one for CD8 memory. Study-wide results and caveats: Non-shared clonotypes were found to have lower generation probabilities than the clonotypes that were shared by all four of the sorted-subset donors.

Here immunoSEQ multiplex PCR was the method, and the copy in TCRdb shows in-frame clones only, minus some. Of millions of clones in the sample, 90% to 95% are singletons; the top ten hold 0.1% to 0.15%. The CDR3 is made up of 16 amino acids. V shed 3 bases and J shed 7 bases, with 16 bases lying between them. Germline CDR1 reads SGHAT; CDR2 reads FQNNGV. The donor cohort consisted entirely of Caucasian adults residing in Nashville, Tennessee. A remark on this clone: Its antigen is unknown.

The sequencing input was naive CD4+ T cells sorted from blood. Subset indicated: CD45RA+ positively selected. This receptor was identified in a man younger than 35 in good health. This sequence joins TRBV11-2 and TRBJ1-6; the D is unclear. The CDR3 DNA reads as TGTGCCAGCAGCTTCTCCCCCAGACCACCGAATTCACCCCTCCACTTT. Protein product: CASSFSPRPPNSPLHF.